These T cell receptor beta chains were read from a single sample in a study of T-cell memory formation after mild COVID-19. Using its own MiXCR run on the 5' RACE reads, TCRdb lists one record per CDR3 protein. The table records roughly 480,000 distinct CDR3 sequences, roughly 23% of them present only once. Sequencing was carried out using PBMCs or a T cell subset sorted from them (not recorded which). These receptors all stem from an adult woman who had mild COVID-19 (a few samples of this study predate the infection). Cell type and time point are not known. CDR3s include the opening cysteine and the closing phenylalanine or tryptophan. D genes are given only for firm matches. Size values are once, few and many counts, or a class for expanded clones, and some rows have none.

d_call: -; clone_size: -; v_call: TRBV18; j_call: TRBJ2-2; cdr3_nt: TGTGCCAGCTCACCATCGGAGCGAGGGATTGAGCTGTTTTTT; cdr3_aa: CASSPSERGIELFF
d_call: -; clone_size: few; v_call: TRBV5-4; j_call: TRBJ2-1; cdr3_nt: TGTGCCAGCAGCTTGGTCGGGGAATTCGAGCAGTTCTTC; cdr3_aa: CASSLVGEFEQFF
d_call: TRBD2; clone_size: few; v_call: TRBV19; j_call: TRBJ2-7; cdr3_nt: TGTGCCAGTAGTATGGTTAGCGGGAGCTCCTACGAGCAGTACTTC; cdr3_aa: CASSMVSGSSYEQYF
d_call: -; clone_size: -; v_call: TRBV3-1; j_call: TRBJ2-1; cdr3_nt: TGTGCCAGCAGCCAAGGGGTGGTGGATGAGCAGTTCTTC; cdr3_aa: CASSQGVVDEQFF
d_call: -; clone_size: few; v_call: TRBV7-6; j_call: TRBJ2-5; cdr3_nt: TGTGCCAGCAGCTTACTAAAAGAGACCCAGTACTTC; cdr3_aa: CASSLLKETQYF
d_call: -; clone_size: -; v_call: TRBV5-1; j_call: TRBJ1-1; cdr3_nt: TGCGCCAGCACGGAGGAATCTGAAGCTTTCTTT; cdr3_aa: CASTEESEAFF
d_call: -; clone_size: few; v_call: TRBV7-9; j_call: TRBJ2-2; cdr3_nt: TGTGCCAGCAGCTTACCCTCTACCGGGGAGCTGTTTTTT; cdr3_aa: CASSLPSTGELFF
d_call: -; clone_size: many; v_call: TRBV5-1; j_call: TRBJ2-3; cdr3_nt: TGCGCCAGCAGCTCGGGAGGGGGCCTCACCACAGATACGCAGTATTTT; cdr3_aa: CASSSGGGLTTDTQYF
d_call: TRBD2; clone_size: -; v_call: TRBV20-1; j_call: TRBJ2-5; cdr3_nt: TGCAGTGCTGGGCCTAGCGGGGTAGAGACCCAGTACTTC; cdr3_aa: CSAGPSGVETQYF
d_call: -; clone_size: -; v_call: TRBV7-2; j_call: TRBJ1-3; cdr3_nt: TGTGCCAGCAGCTTCGATGGACTTAACGGAAACACCATATATTTT; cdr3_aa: CASSFDGLNGNTIYF
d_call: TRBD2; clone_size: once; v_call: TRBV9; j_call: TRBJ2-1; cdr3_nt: TGTGCCAGCAGCGTTCAACTAGCGGATAATGAGCAGTTCTTC; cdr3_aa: CASSVQLADNEQFF
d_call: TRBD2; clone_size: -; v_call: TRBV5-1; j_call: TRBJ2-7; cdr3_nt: TGCGCCAGCAGCTTGGTCCCGGGAGGGCCCTTGGCCTACGAGCAGTACTTC; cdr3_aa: CASSLVPGGPLAYEQYF
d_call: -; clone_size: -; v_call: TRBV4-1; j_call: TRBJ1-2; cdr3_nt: TGCGCCAGCAGCGGGAACTGGACCGTGGGTGGCTACACCTTC; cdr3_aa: CASSGNWTVGGYTF
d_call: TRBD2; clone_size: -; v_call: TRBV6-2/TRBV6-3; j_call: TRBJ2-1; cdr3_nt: TGTGCCAGCAGTTACGGCCCAAGTGGTTTTAGCGGGAGTTGGGATGAGCAGTTCTTC; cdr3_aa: CASSYGPSGFSGSWDEQFF
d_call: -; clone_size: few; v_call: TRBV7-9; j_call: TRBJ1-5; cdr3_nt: TGTGCCAGCAGCTTAAGTAGTAGCAATCAGCCCCAGCATTTT; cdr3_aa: CASSLSSSNQPQHF
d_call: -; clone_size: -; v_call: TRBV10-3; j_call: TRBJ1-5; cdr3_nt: TGTGCCATCGGTAACAGGGATCAGCCCCAGCATTTT; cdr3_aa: CAIGNRDQPQHF
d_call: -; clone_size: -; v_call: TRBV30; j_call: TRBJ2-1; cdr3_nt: TGTGCCTGGAGTACCCAGGGAGGGGGGCCGGTCGGAATGGAGCAGTTCTTC; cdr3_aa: CAWSTQGGGPVGMEQFF
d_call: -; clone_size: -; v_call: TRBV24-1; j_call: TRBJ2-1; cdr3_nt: TGTGCCACCAGTGACCGGACGGGGATGTACAATGAGCAGTTCTTC; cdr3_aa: CATSDRTGMYNEQFF
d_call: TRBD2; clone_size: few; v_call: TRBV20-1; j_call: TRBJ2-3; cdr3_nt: TGCAGTGCTAGGGGCCTAGCGGGAGAAACAGATACGCAGTATTTT; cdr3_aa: CSARGLAGETDTQYF
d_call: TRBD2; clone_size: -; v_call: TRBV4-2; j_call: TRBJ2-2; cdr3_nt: TGTGCCAGCAGCCAAGATAGCACTAGCGGGAGTCTCGGGGAGCTGTTTTTT; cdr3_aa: CASSQDSTSGSLGELFF
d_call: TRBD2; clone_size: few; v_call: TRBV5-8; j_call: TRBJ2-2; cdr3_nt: TGTGCCAGCAGCCCAAGACTAGCGGTCACCGGGGAGCTGTTTTTT; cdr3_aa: CASSPRLAVTGELFF
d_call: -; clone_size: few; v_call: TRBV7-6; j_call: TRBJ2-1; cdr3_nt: TGTGCCAGCACCACCGCGGTAGGGGCTTACAATGAGCAGTTCTTC; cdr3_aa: CASTTAVGAYNEQFF
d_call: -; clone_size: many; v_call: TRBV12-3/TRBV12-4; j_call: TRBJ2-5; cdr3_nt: TGTGCCAGCAGTTTAGCTCCCAGCATTCAAGAGACCCAGTACTTC; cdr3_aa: CASSLAPSIQETQYF
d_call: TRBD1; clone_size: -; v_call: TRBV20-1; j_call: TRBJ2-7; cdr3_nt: TGCAGTACCCGGGACAGTTCCTACGAGCAGTACTTC; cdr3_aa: CSTRDSSYEQYF
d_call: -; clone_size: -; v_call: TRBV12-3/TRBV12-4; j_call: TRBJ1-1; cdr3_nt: TGTGCCAGCAGTTGGCTAACAGGGAAAGCTTTCTTT; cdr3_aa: CASSWLTGKAFF
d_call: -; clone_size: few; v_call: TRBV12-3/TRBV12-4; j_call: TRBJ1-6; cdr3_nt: TGTGCCAGCAGTTCCCTGGAGGAATCACCCCTCCACTTT; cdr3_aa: CASSSLEESPLHF
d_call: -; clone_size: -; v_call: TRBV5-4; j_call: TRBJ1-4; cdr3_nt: TGTGCCAGCAGCTTGAAAAAGAGGGGGGATGAAAAACTGTTTTTT; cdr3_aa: CASSLKKRGDEKLFF
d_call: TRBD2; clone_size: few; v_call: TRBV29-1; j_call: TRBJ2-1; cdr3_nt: TGCAGCGTTGAGGGAGGGGTTCCCCAACCGGGTGAGCAGTTCTTC; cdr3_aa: CSVEGGVPQPGEQFF
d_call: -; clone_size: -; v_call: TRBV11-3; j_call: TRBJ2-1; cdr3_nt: TGTGCCAGCAGCTTAGCCGCCATTCTTTCTTCGGCCAATGAGCAGTTCTTC; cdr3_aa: CASSLAAILSSANEQFF
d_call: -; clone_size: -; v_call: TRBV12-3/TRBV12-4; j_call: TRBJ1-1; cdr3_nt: TGTGCCAGCAGTGGGGAACGACAGGTACAAGCTTTCTTT; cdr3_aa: CASSGERQVQAFF
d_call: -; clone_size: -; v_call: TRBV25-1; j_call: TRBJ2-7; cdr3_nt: TGTGCCAGCAGTGACAGATACTACGAGCAGTACTTC; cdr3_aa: CASSDRYYEQYF
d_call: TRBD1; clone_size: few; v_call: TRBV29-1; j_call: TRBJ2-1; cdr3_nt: TGCAGCGTTGAAGATATTGGGATGTTCGGGGACAGGGGACTCTTC; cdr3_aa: CSVEDIGMFGDRGLF
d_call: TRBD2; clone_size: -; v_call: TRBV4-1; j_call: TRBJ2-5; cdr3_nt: TGCGCCAGCAGCCTAGGGACTAGCGGGGTGGGAGAGACCCAGTACTTC; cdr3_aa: CASSLGTSGVGETQYF
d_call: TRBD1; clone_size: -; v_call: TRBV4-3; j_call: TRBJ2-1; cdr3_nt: TGCGCCAGCAGCCAAGAAGGGACAGGGTCCTACAATGAGCAGTTCTTC; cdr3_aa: CASSQEGTGSYNEQFF
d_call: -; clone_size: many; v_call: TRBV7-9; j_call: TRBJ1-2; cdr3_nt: TGTGCCAGCAGCAGCTTCAAGGGCTACACCTTC; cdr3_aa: CASSSFKGYTF
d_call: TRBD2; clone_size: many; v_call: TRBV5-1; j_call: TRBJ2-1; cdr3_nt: TGCGCCAGTTATAGCGGGGGGGACTCCTACAATGAGCAGTTCTTC; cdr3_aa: CASYSGGDSYNEQFF
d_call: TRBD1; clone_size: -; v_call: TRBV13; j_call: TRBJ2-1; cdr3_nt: TGTGCCAGCAGCTTAGACCCGGGACAGGGGGTTCATGAGCAGTTCTTC; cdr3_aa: CASSLDPGQGVHEQFF
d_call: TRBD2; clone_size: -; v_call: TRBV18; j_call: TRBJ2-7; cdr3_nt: TGTGCCAGCTCCACCGGGGCGCCCGGGGGGATCTCCTACGAGCAGTACTTC; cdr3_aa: CASSTGAPGGISYEQYF
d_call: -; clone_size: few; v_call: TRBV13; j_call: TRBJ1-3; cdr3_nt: TGTGCCAGCAGCCCCCGGACAGATGGAAACACCATATATTTT; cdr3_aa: CASSPRTDGNTIYF
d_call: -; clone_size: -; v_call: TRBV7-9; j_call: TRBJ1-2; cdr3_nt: TGTGCCAGCAGCTCCTCGGTCCGCGGGCGTAACCCTTTAAGTCCTAACTATGGCTACACCTTC; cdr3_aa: CASSSSVRGRNPLSPNYGYTF
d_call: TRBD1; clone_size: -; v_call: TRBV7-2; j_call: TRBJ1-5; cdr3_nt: TGTGCCAGCAGCTTACGGGGTACAGGGGGTAGCAATCAGCCCCAGCATTTT; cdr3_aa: CASSLRGTGGSNQPQHF
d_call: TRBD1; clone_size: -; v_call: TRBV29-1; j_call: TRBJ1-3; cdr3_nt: TGCAGCGTTGAAGATTGGAGGGACAGGGGGCGAGTAAACACCATATATTTT; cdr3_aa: CSVEDWRDRGRVNTIYF
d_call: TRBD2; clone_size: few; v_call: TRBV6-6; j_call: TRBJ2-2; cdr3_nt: TGTGCCAGCACCCTCCCTAGCGGGAGCAAATTGGAATCGGGCGGGGAGCTGTTTTTT; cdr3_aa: CASTLPSGSKLESGGELFF
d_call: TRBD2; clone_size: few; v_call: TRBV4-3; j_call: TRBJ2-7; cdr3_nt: TGCGCCAGCAGCCAAGAAGCGGGAGAGGATTACGAGCAGTACTTC; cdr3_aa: CASSQEAGEDYEQYF
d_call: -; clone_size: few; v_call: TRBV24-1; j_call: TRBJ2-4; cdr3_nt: TGTGCCACCAGTGATCAGGGGGCCAAAAACATTCAGTACTTC; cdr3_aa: CATSDQGAKNIQYF
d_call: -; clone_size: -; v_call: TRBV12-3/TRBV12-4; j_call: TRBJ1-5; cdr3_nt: TGTGCCAGCAGTGATGAGACCGAAAGCAATCAGCCCCAGCATTTT; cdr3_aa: CASSDETESNQPQHF
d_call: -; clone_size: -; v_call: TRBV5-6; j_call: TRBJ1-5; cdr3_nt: TGTGCCAGCACCTCGTTAGGGCTGGGGTCCGATCAGCCCCAGCATTTT; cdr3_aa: CASTSLGLGSDQPQHF
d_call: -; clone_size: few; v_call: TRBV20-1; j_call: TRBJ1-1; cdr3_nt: TGCAGTGCTCCTCGGAACACTGAAGCTTTCTTT; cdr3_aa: CSAPRNTEAFF
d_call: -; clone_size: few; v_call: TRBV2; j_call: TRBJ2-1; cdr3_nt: TGTGCCAGCAGTGACTGGGGTGATGAGCAGTTCTTC; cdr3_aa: CASSDWGDEQFF
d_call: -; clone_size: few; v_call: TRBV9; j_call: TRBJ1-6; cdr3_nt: TGTGCCAGCAGCGTAGGGCAGGGGACCAATTCACCCCTCCACTTT; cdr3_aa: CASSVGQGTNSPLHF
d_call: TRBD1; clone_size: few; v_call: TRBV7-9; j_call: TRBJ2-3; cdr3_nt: TGTGCCAGTGGGCCCCGGGACAGGGTAACAGATACGCAGTATTTT; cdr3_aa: CASGPRDRVTDTQYF
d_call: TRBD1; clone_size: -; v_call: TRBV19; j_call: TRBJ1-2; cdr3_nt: TGTGCCAGTAACGGTCAGGACAGGGGTAATTATGGCTACACCTTC; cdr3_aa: CASNGQDRGNYGYTF
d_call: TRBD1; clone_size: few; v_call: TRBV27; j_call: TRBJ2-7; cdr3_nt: TGTGCCAGCAGGATATATACCGGGACAGGCTCCTACGAGCAGTACTTC; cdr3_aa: CASRIYTGTGSYEQYF